The clone carrying this TCR beta chain was recorded at least ten times. Its specificity is unknown. Combining iRepertoire HTBI primers with Arm-PCR of CDR3 regions, the authors built TCR beta libraries. TCRdb reprocessed the multiplex PCR reads with MiXCR, giving one entry per CDR3 protein. The sample has about 300,000 distinct CDR3 sequences; 15% to 20% are singletons. The time point here: newly diagnosed GD, antithyroid drugs for less than 3 months. Generation of the TCR library employed RNA extracted from PBMCs. Collection of peripheral blood (about 8.1 milliliters) was done using EDTA tubes. This record belongs to a study of regulatory T cells in long-lasting Graves disease. Study summary: Prior antithyroid drug treatment in newly diagnosed Graves' patients lasted under 3 months.

The study's findings and limits: TRBV28, TRBJ1-2 and TRBJ2-5 were segments that persistent disease favored. With under 3,500 shared public clonotypes, persistent patients exceeded new patients, who shared roughly 920.

The germline V gene encodes CDR1 SEHNR and CDR2 FQNEAQ (reference sequence). There are 17 residues in the CDR3. The junction had 13 bases not matched to a gene; V was cut back by 4 bases and J by 4 bases. The specimen was peripheral blood mononuclear cells (PBMCs), collected at new diagnosis, from a patient treated with antithyroid drugs. The chain carries TRBV7-9 and TRBJ2-1; 7 bases are shared with TRBD2. This sequence originates from a female donor with Graves disease. The chain's CDR3 is CASSSTRPSGSYNEQFF. The CDR3 DNA follows: TGTGCCAGCAGCTCCACCCGTCCTAGCGGAAGTTACAATGAGCAGTTCTTC.